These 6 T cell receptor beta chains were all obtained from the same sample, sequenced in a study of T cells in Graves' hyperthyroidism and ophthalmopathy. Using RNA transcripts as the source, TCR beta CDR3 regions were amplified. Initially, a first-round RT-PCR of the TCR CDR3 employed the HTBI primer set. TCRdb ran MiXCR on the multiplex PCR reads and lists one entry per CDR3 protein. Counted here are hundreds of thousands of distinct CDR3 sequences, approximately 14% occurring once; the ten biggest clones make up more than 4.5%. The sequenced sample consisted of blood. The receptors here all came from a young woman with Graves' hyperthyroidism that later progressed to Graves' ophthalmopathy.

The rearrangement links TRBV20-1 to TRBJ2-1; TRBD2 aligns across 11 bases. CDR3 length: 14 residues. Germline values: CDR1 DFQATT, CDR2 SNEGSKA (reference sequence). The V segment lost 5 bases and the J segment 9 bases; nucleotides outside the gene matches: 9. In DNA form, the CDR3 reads TGCAGTGCTCCCCAGACTAGCGGGAAGAGTGAGCAGTTCTTC. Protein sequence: CSAPQTSGKSEQFF.

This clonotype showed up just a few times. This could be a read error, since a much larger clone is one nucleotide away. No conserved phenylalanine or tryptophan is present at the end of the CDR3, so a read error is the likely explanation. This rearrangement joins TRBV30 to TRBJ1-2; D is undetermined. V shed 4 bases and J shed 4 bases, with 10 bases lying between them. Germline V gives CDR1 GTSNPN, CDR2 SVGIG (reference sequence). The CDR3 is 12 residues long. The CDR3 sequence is CAWMPHGYGYTL. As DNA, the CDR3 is TGTGCCTGGATGCCACACGGCTATGGCTACACCCTC.

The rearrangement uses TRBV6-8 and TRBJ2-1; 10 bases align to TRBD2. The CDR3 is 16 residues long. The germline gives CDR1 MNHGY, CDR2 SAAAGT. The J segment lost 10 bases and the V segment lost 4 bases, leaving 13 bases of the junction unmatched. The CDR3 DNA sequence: TGTGCCAGCAGTTTAACCCCCCTAGCGGGAGAACGCGAGCAGTTCTTC. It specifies CASSLTPLAGEREQFF.

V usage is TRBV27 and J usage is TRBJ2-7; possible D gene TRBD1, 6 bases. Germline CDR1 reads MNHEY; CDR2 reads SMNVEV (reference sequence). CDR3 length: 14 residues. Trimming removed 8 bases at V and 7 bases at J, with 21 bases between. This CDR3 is CASSRGTPPLEQYF. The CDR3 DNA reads TGTGCCAGCTCTAGGGGGACACCTCCTTTGGAGCAGTACTTC.

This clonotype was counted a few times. This chain's CDR3 is CASFGQGVTGNTIYF. Here the CDR3 DNA reads TGTGCCAGCTTCGGACAGGGCGTCACTGGAAACACCATATATTTT. The chain carries TRBV18 and TRBJ1-3; 8 nucleotides align to TRBD1. The trim removed 7 bases at V and 2 bases at J, leaving 7 bases unmatched. CDR1 and CDR2 (germline): KGHSH, LQKENI. The CDR3 consists of 15 residues.

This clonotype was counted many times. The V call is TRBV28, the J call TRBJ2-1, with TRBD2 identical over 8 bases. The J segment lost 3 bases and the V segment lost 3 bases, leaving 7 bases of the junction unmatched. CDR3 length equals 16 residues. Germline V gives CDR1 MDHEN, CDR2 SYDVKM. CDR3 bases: TGTGCCAGCAGTTTGGTATTAAGCGGGAGCTACAATGAGCAGTTCTTC. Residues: CASSLVLSGSYNEQFF.